This TCR beta chain was obtained from a study of T cell repertoires in cytomegalovirus infection. Overall study context: A matching HLA type, together with CMV infection, was signaled by public TCR beta signatures. Findings of the study overall: CMV carriers having the relevant HLA were flagged by cumulative public TCR beta family frequency.

Germline CDR1 is SGHTA and CDR2 is FQGTGA. The junction had 17 bases not matched to a gene; V was cut back by 5 bases and J by 12 bases. This CDR3 spans 17 amino acids. Via MiXCR, TCRdb re-called the reads, giving one row per CDR3 protein. This sample has 830,000 or so distinct CDR3 sequences, with 32% found just once. This clonotype showed up many times. The antigen remains undetermined. The rearrangement uses TRBV7-3 and TRBJ2-2; 11 nucleotides agree with TRBD1. The sample consisted of cultured CD8+ T cells from PBMCs, taken from culture after CMV antigen stimulation. The receptor comes from a human donor in good health (CMV status not recorded). Some clones in this sample may be carry-over from other donors' samples. CDR3 residues: CASSPIIAGTGGSQLFF. The CDR3 DNA reads as TGTGCCAGCAGCCCAATCATCGCCGGGACAGGGGGATCCCAGCTGTTTTTT.